These T cell receptor beta chains were read from a single sample in a study of blood T cell repertoires in COVID-19. Produced via immunoSEQ multiplex PCR; TCRdb's table is partial and in-frame only. The profile covers approximately 250,000 clones, with 85% to 90% appearing a single time and less than 4.5% taken by the ten largest. The sequenced material came from peripheral blood. Source of these receptors: a man in his late teens or twenties with active or convalescent COVID-19. Each CDR3 is given with its conserved first and last residue. The order of the fields is D gene, J gene, clone size, V gene, CDR3 protein, CDR3 DNA. D genes are given only for firm matches. Clone size is not always given. Where it is, it says once, few, many or a class for expanded clones.

. | TRBJ1-5 | once | TRBV18 | CASSPEAVNQPQHF | TGTGCCAGCTCACCAGAAGCTGTGAATCAGCCCCAGCATTTT
. | TRBJ1-4 | once | TRBV10-1 | CARRGEKLFF | TGCGCCAGAAGAGGTGAAAAACTGTTTTTT
TRBD1 | TRBJ1-2 | . | TRBV5-1 | CASSLGTEYALAF | TGCGCCAGCAGCCTCGGGACAGAATACGCCTTAGCCTTC
TRBD1 | TRBJ2-1 | . | TRBV6-1 | CASSEQGVGEQFF | TGTGCCAGCAGTGAGCAGGGGGTAGGGGAGCAGTTCTTC
. | TRBJ2-5 | . | TRBV5-1 | CASSLEGRGSAPVETQYF | TGCGCCAGCAGCTTGGAAGGGCGGGGCTCGGCCCCGGTTGAGACCCAGTACTTC
. | TRBJ1-6 | . | TRBV6-5 | CASSYETPNFDSPLHF | TGTGCCAGCAGTTACGAGACACCTAATTTTGATTCACCCCTCCACTTT
TRBD1 | TRBJ2-1 | . | TRBV27 | CASSSPYSGQANNEQFF | TGTGCCAGCAGCTCTCCCTATTCGGGACAGGCCAACAATGAGCAGTTCTTC
TRBD1 | TRBJ2-5 | . | TRBV5-1 | CASSGGSTVQVETQYF | TGCGCCAGCTCAGGGGGTTCGACAGTCCAGGTAGAGACCCAGTACTTC
TRBD1 | TRBJ1-2 | . | TRBV6-6 | CASSKGQGAGYTF | TGTGCCAGCAGCAAGGGACAGGGGGCTGGCTACACCTTC
. | TRBJ2-3 | . | TRBV6-5 | CATSGQGLADTQYF | TGTGCCACTTCGGGGCAGGGGTTAGCAGATACGCAGTATTTT
TRBD2 | TRBJ2-1 | . | TRBV30 | CAWREGTSGSDEQFF | TGTGCCTGGAGGGAGGGGACTAGCGGGAGTGATGAGCAGTTCTTC
. | TRBJ2-7 | . | TRBV2 | CASSEASGSSYEQYF | TGTGCCAGCAGTGAAGCGAGCGGCAGCTCCTACGAGCAGTACTTC
TRBD1 | TRBJ1-2 | once | TRBV7-2 | CASSPQAGTGNRHGYTF | TGTGCCAGCAGCCCGCAAGCCGGGACAGGGAACCGCCATGGCTACACCTTC
. | TRBJ1-1 | . | TRBV7-9 | CASVWVDRNTEAFF | TGTGCCAGCGTTTGGGTTGACAGGAACACTGAAGCTTTCTTT
TRBD2 | TRBJ2-7 | . | TRBV19 | CASSIYPREGAEQYF | TGTGCCAGTAGTATCTACCCTAGGGAGGGAGCCGAGCAGTACTTC
. | TRBJ1-2 | . | TRBV5-1 | CASSPDGGYGYTF | TGCGCCAGCAGCCCGGATGGGGGGTATGGCTACACCTTC
TRBD2 | TRBJ2-7 | . | TRBV6-5 | CASSSGSYEQYF | TGTGCCAGCAGCAGCGGGAGCTACGAGCAGTACTTC
TRBD2 | TRBJ2-1 | . | TRBV6-6 | CASSEGLSGVVEQFF | TGTGCCAGCAGTGAGGGTCTTAGCGGGGTTGTTGAGCAGTTCTTC
. | TRBJ2-2 | . | TRBV6-6 | CASNLGQITGELFF | TGTGCCAGCAACCTAGGACAGATCACCGGGGAGCTGTTTTTT
TRBD1 | TRBJ1-6 | . | TRBV7-9 | CASSARGDRNSPLHF | TGTGCCAGCAGCGCACGCGGGGACAGGAATTCACCCCTCCACTTT
. | TRBJ2-5 | . | TRBV6-6 | CASRGGLGPYAGTYF | TGTGCCAGCAGAGGTGGTCTAGGACCCTATGCGGGAACCTACTTC
TRBD2 | TRBJ2-7 | . | TRBV27 | CASSLAGTNYEQYF | TGTGCCAGCAGTTTAGCTGGGACTAACTACGAGCAGTACTTC
. | TRBJ1-3 | few | TRBV30 | CAWSVGGAGNTIYF | TGTGCCTGGAGTGTGGGGGGGGCTGGAAACACCATATATTTT
. | TRBJ2-7 | . | TRBV19 | CASSIGGGRFYEQYF | TGTGCCAGTAGTATAGGGGGGGGCCGCTTCTACGAGCAGTACTTC
TRBD1 | TRBJ2-3 | . | TRBV7-8 | CASSPGQAFNF | TGTGCCAGCAGCCCGGGACAGGCCTTTAATTTT
TRBD1 | TRBJ1-4 | . | TRBV11-3 | CASSSRGKVEKLFF | TGTGCCAGCAGCTCCAGGGGGAAGGTGGAAAAACTGTTTTTT
. | TRBJ2-7 | once | TRBV7-9 | CASREGLRYEQYF | TGTGCCAGCAGGGAGGGGCTCCGCTACGAGCAGTACTTC
TRBD1 | TRBJ1-5 | few | TRBV10-3 | CAISDGLTGAAQPQHF | TGTGCCATCAGCGACGGCTTGACAGGGGCGGCTCAGCCCCAGCATTTT
TRBD1 | TRBJ2-2 | . | TRBV7-2 | CASSLMIRQGLFF | TGTGCCAGCAGCTTGATGATAAGACAGGGACTGTTTTTT
. | TRBJ1-5 | . | TRBV12-3/TRBV12-4 | CASRVTGNQPQHF | TGTGCCAGCAGGGTAACGGGCAATCAGCCCCAGCATTTT
TRBD1 | TRBJ2-7 | . | TRBV30 | CAWGGTGVYEQYF | TGTGCCTGGGGGGGGACAGGCGTCTACGAGCAGTACTTC
. | TRBJ1-2 | . | TRBV18 | CASSPPLLTNGYTF | TGTGCCAGCTCACCACCGCTCCTAACTAATGGCTACACCTTC
. | TRBJ1-5 | . | TRBV15 | CATSRDSGVSQPQHF | TGTGCCACCAGCAGAGATTCCGGGGTCAGCCAGCCCCAGCATTTT
TRBD1 | TRBJ1-4 | . | TRBV7-6 | CASSSGTATNEKLFF | TGTGCCAGCAGCTCAGGGACAGCAACTAATGAAAAACTGTTTTTT
TRBD1 | TRBJ2-7 | . | TRBV7-6 | CASSLANPGQGSTQQYF | TGTGCCAGCAGCTTAGCGAATCCGGGACAGGGCTCGACACAGCAGTACTTC
TRBD1 | TRBJ1-2 | . | TRBV5-1 | CASSPGQGAYGYTF | TGCGCCAGCAGCCCGGGACAGGGCGCCTATGGCTACACCTTC
. | TRBJ2-5 | . | TRBV29-1 | CSAGLGGETQYF | TGCAGCGCTGGACTGGGAGGAGAGACCCAGTACTTC
TRBD1 | TRBJ1-5 | . | TRBV10-2 | CASRHGTGGFQPQHF | TGCGCCAGCAGGCACGGGACAGGGGGCTTTCAGCCCCAGCATTTT
TRBD1 | TRBJ1-5 | . | TRBV18 | CASSGQDNQPQHF | TGTGCCAGCTCAGGACAGGACAATCAGCCCCAGCATTTT
. | TRBJ2-7 | few | TRBV21-1 | CASSPGPGHYEQYF | TGTGCCAGCAGTCCAGGGCCCGGACACTACGAGCAGTACTTC
TRBD1 | TRBJ2-5 | few | TRBV2 | CASSEPGGQTQYF | TGTGCCAGCAGTGAGCCAGGGGGCCAGACCCAGTACTTC
TRBD1 | TRBJ2-7 | once | TRBV30 | CAWRLTGQGTYEQYF | TGTGCCTGGAGGCTAACGGGACAGGGGACCTACGAGCAGTACTTC
TRBD1 | TRBJ2-7 | . | TRBV6-5 | CASSIQGSPAYEQYF | TGTGCCAGCAGTATACAGGGGTCCCCTGCTTACGAGCAGTACTTC
TRBD1 | TRBJ1-2 | . | TRBV2 | CASTGTGGNYGYTF | TGTGCCAGCACCGGGACAGGGGGAAACTATGGCTACACCTTC